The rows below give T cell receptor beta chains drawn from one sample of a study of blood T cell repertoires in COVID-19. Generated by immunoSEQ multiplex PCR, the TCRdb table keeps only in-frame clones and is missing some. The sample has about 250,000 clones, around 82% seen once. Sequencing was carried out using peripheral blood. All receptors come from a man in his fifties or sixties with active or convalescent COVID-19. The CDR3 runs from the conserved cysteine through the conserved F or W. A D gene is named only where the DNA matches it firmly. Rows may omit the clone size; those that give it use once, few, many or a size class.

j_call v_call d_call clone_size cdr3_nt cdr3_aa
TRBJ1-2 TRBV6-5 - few TGTGCCAGCAGTTACTCGAGGAGGGTCCGATCCTATGGCTACACCTTC CASSYSRRVRSYGYTF
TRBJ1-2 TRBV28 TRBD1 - TGTGCCAGCAGTTTGGAGGGGGCAAGTGGCTACACCTTC CASSLEGASGYTF
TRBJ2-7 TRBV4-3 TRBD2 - TGCGCCAGCAGCCAAGATGTACTAGCGGGGGGATCCTACGAGCAGTACTTC CASSQDVLAGGSYEQYF
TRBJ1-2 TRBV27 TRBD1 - TGTGCCAGCAGTCCTAACCCCGCCGGGACAGGGGGGGCTACGTATGGCTACACCTTC CASSPNPAGTGGATYGYTF
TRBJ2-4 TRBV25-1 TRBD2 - TGTGCCAGCAGTGGTGCGGGGGACATTCAGTACTTC CASSGAGDIQYF
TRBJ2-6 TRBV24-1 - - TGTGCCACCAGTGACGGGACATTGACCTCTGGGGCCAACGTCCTGACTTTC CATSDGTLTSGANVLTF
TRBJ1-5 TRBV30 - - TGTGCCTGGAGTAACGTGGGAGGCAACGATCAGCCCCAGCATTTT CAWSNVGGNDQPQHF
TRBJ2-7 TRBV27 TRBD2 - TGTGCCAGCAGTTTAGGGACTAGCGGGGTGAGCGAGCAGTACTTC CASSLGTSGVSEQYF
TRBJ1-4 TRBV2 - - TGTGCCAGCAGTTCCCTATCGTCGACCCTCGGGGAAAAACTGTTTTTT CASSSLSSTLGEKLFF
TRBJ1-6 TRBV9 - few TGTGCCAGCAGCGTAGGCCGGGGGATATACGATTCACCCCTCCACTTT CASSVGRGIYDSPLHF
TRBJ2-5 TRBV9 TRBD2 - TGTGCCAGCAGCGTAGTACCAGCGGGGGGGCAAGAGACCCAGTACTTC CASSVVPAGGQETQYF
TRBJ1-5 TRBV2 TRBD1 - TGTGCCAGCGAGGGGACAGGTCCGAATCAGCCCCAGCATTTT CASEGTGPNQPQHF
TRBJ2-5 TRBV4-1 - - TGCGCCAGCAGCCTGTCCGACTTC CASSLSDF
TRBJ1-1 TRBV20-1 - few TGCAGTGCTAGTCACGTAGAAACTTTCTTT CSASHVETFF
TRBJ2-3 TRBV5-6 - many TGTGCCAGCAGCTTGGCACTAGTTGGCTTCACAGATACGCAGTATTTT CASSLALVGFTDTQYF
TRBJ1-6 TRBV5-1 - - TGCGCCAGCAGCTTGGTGGCAGATAATTCACCCCTCCACTTT CASSLVADNSPLHF
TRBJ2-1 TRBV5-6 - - TGTGCCAGCAGCTTGAACAGCCCCAATGAGCAGTTCTTC CASSLNSPNEQFF
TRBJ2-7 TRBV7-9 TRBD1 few TGTGCCAGCAGCCCTTGGGACAGGGTGGGCCACGAGCAGTACTTC CASSPWDRVGHEQYF
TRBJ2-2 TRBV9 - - TGTGCCAGCAGCGTAGATGGTGCGGTGAACACCGGGGAGCTGTTTTTT CASSVDGAVNTGELFF
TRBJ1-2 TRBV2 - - TGTGCCACCCCGGGTCCCGGCCCCTCTAAATATGGCTACACCTTC CATPGPGPSKYGYTF
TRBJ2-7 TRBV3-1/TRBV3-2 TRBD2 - TGTGCCAGCAGCCAAGAGGGACTAGCGGGGATCTACGAGCAGTACTTC CASSQEGLAGIYEQYF
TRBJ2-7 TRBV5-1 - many TGCGCCAGCAGCTTTTCAGTCGGGCAGGGCTACGAGCAGTACTTC CASSFSVGQGYEQYF
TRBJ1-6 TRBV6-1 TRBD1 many TGTGCCAGCAGTGAAGGGACAGGTGGCAATTCACCCCTCCACTTT CASSEGTGGNSPLHF